A selection of T cell receptor beta chains follows, all from one sample in a study of cytomegalovirus exposure and HLA in healthy donors. Here immunoSEQ multiplex PCR was the method, and the copy in TCRdb shows in-frame clones only, minus some. The sample yields about 120,000 clones, roughly 10% seen once. The sample taken for sequencing was PBMCs. These receptors came from a woman aged 18-30 years in good health and CMV-seropositive. The CDR3 runs from the conserved cysteine through the conserved F or W. Each record gives: J gene, clone size, V gene, CDR3 protein. Clone size, where shown, is once, few, many, or a class for clones that have expanded.

J: TRBJ1-4
size: few
V: TRBV30
CDR3: CAWSVVSAGEKLFF

J: TRBJ2-5
size: .
V: TRBV27
CDR3: CASSLYRGSVLETQYF

J: TRBJ1-3
size: few
V: TRBV13
CDR3: CASSLAPIPGYAGNTIYF

J: TRBJ2-7
size: few
V: TRBV2
CDR3: CASSEQGFFYEQYF

J: TRBJ1-5
size: .
V: TRBV15
CDR3: CATSRDPGPLRPQHF

J: TRBJ1-6
size: .
V: TRBV4-1
CDR3: CASSQETGVNSPLHF

J: TRBJ1-1
size: few
V: TRBV11-2
CDR3: CASSLEGAEAFF

J: TRBJ1-2
size: .
V: TRBV5-1
CDR3: CASSLGGTGNYGYTF

J: TRBJ2-3
size: .
V: TRBV2
CDR3: CASRGQWVTDTQYF

J: TRBJ1-4
size: .
V: TRBV6-1
CDR3: CASSANPQANEKLFF

J: TRBJ2-3
size: .
V: TRBV28
CDR3: CASGSLHRDFYAGSTDTQYF

J: TRBJ2-1
size: many
V: TRBV30
CDR3: CAWSNAGRWYNEQFF

J: TRBJ2-5
size: .
V: TRBV5-1
CDR3: CASSNQGYETQYF